This T cell receptor (beta chain) originates from a study of T cells after yellow fever vaccination. Study-wide background: Fractions containing few cells were prepared with SMART-Seq v4 Ultra Low Input. The study, taken as a whole, reports: Secondary responses were weaker yet peaked faster, day 5 versus 15. At under 98% for CD4 and 88% for CD8, most primary-vaccination clones showed up again after the booster.

Looked up from germline, CDR1 is SEHNR and CDR2 is FQNEAQ (reference sequence). The CDR3 has 14 residues. The trim removed 3 bases at V and 7 bases at J, leaving 8 bases unmatched. TCRdb called the 5' RACE reads again in MiXCR, with one record for every CDR3 protein. Of hundreds of thousands of distinct CDR3 sequences listed, 8.7% were seen once; the top ten hold roughly 17%. Regarding this clonotype: Its antigen is unknown.

The chain links TRBV7-9 to TRBJ1-1; 7 bases map to TRBD1. This TCR was recovered from a man aged 18 to 30 who received the YFV17D yellow fever vaccine. The material was PBMCs, obtained on the day of the first yellow fever vaccination. The chain's CDR3 is CASSFQRGHNEAFF. DNA of the CDR3: TGTGCCAGCAGCTTCCAAAGGGGGCATAATGAAGCTTTCTTT.